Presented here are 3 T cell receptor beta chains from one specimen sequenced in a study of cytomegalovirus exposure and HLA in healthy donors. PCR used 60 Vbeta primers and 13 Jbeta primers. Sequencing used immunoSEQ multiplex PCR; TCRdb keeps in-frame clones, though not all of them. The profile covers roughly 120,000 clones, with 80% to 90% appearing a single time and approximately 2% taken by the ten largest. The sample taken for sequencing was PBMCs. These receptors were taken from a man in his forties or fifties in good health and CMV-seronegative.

CDR3: CASSYGQGDNQPQHF. The DNA for the CDR3 is TGTGCCAGCAGTTACGGACAGGGGGACAATCAGCCCCAGCATTTT. The gene calls are TRBV6-5 and TRBJ1-5; 10 nucleotides match TRBD1. The CDR3 is 15 residues long. The V gene end was trimmed by 2 bases and the J gene end by 3 bases; junction bases not matched to a gene: 1. Looked up from germline, CDR1 is MNHEY and CDR2 is SVGAGI.

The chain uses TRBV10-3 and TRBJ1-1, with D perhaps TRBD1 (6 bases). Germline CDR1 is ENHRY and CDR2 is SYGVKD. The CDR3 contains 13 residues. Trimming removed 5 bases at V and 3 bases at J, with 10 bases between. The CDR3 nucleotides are TGTGCCATCAGTCGGACAGTTGACACTGAAGCTTTCTTT. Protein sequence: CAISRTVDTEAFF.

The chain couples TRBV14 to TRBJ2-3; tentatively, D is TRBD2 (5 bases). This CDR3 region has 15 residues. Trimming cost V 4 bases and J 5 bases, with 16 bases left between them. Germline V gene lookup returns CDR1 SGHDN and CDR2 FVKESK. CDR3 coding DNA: TGTGCCAGCAGCCGAGACGGACCCCGGGGAGATACGCAGTATTTT. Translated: CASSRDGPRGDTQYF.